Sequencing of this T cell receptor beta chain was carried out in a study of blood T cell repertoires in COVID-19. Background on the study: COVID-19 samples collected from the United States, Italy and Spain covered acute and convalescent phases. T cells, B-cell-depleted T cells, or PBMCs provided the cDNA or gDNA that served as material.

Authors' analysis steps: Nucleated cell number was recorded as an estimate derived from reference gene primer amplification. Measured with immunoSEQ multiplex PCR; TCRdb has only the in-frame clones, and not every one. That table gives V, J and clone size, and the DNA gave D and trimming. The table shows under 200,000 clones, with 88% occurring only once. This clone appeared a single time. V was pared by 7 bases and J by 0 bases, with 12 bases between. This CDR3 comprises 14 residues. The germline gives CDR1 LNHDA, CDR2 SQIVND (reference sequence). What was sequenced was peripheral blood. The TCR originated in a man between 18 and 35 years old with active or convalescent COVID-19. V gene TRBV19 combines with J gene TRBJ1-2; a possible D gene is TRBD1 (6 bases). This chain's CDR3 is CASTIQGTNYGYTF. The CDR3 DNA follows: TGTGCCAGTACAATACAGGGTACTAACTATGGCTACACCTTC. The variable domain in full, with the rest retrieved from reference TRBV19 and TRBJ1-2, is DGGITQSPKYLFRKEGQNVTLSCEQNLNHDAMYWYRQDPGQGLRLIYYSQIVNDFQKGDIAEGYSVSREKKESFPLTVTSAQKNPTAFYLCASTIQGTNYGYTFGSGTRLTVV.